This T cell receptor (beta chain) came from a study of tumor and adjacent non-tumor tissue in lung cancer. Study in general: Histology: eleven to twelve adenocarcinoma, 2 squamous cell carcinoma, 1 small cell lung cancer. Each sample yielded approximately 4 million productive TCRbeta reads on average.

This clonotype appeared a single time. Antigen specificity is unknown. RNA was extracted from bulk tissue without any cell sorting. The CDR3 consists of 14 residues. The V and J ends lost 7 bases and 7 bases respectively, with 14 bases between them. The library came from three nested PCR rounds adapted from ARM-PCR protocols. TCRdb ran MiXCR on the multiplex PCR reads and lists one entry per CDR3 protein. Here the sample spans under 250,000 distinct CDR3 sequences, around 70% being singletons. Regarding the study as a whole: Tumor repertoires had a smaller top 100 clone share than normal lung. Compared with tumor, normal lung showed significantly lower TCR diversity.

Sequences were obtained from lung tumor tissue. This sequence originates from a man aged 60 to 69 with non-small cell lung cancer. V usage is TRBV12-3 or TRBV12-4 and J usage is TRBJ1-6; the D gene is possibly TRBD1 (6 bases). CDR3 coding DNA: TGTGCCAGCAAACCCTGGACAGAAAATTCACCCCTCCACTTT. Protein: CASKPWTENSPLHF.